This TCR beta chain comes out of a study of graft-versus-host responses after intestinal transplantation. As for the study in general: Every recipient underwent anti-thymocyte globulin induction, then tacrolimus and steroids for two to four years.

The CDR3 sequence is 16 residues long. V gave up 1 base and J gave up 4 bases, with 16 bases separating them. Looked up from germline, CDR1 is SGHVS and CDR2 is FNYEAQ. Regarding the study as a whole: GvH clones turned up in recipient marrow; some had shown up first in ileum or blood. Levels of circulating GvH clones at their peak were associated with early post-transplant HvG declines. Those patients showing graft-donor T cell macrochimerism displayed high graft-versus-host to host-versus-graft clonal ratios in allografts.

Some clones are missing from TCRdb's copy, which holds only in-frame ones; the method was immunoSEQ multiplex PCR. Of approximately 120,000 clones listed, around 94% were seen once; the top ten hold roughly 0.17%. Worth noting for this clone: Antigen unknown.

The TCR originated in a human donor who received an intestinal transplant. The rearrangement links TRBV7-6 to TRBJ1-2; no clear D gene. The sample here was unstimulated CD4+ T cells sorted from spleen or lymph node cells, taken before intestinal transplant. The CDR3 reads CASSLVGSGRGYGYTF. CDR3 DNA: TGTGCCAGCAGCTTAGTTGGTAGTGGCCGGGGCTATGGCTACACCTTC.